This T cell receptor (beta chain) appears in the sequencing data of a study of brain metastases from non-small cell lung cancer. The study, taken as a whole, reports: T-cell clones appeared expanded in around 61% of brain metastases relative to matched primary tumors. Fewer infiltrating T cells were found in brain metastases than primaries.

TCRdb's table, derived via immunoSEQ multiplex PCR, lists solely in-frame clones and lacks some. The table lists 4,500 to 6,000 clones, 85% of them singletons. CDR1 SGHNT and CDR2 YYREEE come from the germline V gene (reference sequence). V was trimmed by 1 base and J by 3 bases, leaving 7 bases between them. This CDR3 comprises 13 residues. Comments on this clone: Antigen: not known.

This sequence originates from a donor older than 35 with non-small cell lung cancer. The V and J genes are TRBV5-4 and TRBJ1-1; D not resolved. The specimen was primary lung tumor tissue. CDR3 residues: CASSLIEHTEAFF. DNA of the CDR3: TGTGCCAGCAGCTTGATTGAGCACACTGAAGCTTTCTTT.